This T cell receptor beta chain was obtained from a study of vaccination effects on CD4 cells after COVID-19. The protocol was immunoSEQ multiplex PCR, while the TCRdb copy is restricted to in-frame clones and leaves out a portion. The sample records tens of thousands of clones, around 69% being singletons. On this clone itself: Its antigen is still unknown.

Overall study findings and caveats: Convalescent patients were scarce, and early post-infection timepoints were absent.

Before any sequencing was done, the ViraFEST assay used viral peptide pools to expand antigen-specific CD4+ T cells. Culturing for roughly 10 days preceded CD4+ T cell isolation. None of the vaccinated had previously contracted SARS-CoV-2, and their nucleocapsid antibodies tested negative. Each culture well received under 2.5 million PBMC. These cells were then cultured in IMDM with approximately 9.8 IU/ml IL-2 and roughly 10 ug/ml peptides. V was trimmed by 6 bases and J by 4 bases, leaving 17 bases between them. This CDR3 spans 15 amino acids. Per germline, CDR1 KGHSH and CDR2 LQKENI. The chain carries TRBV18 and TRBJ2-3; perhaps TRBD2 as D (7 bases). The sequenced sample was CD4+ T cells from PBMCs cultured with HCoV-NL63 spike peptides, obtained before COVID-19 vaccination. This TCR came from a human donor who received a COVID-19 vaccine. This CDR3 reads CASSPGEGGADTQYF. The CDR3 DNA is TGTGCCAGCTCCCCCGGGGAAGGGGGGGCAGATACGCAGTATTTT.